This TCR beta chain was recorded in a study of long-term antiretroviral therapy in people with HIV. With survey level as its setting, the immunoSEQ assay was v3.0. The protocol was immunoSEQ multiplex PCR, while the TCRdb copy is restricted to in-frame clones and leaves out a portion. Here the sample spans some 15,000 clones, about 85% being singletons. CDR1 and CDR2 (germline): SGHRS, YFSETQ. CDR3 length: 13 amino acids. Between the trimmed V and J ends, which lost 0 bases and 2 bases, there was a span of 4 bases. This clone was observed once. Other DNA sequences of this sample code for an identical CDR3.

V usage is TRBV5-1 and J usage is TRBJ2-3; D is undetermined. The material sequenced was unsorted PBMCs, taken 2.1 years after starting antiretroviral therapy. The clonotype comes from a woman in her thirties or forties with HIV. In DNA form, the CDR3 reads TGCGCCAGCAGCTTGGGATCCACAGATACGCAGTATTTT. Its protein product is CASSLGSTDTQYF.